This TCR beta chain was found in a study of blood T cell repertoires in COVID-19. Sequenced by immunoSEQ multiplex PCR; TCRdb stores in-frame clones only, minus some. Among 130,000 or so clones listed, approximately 86% were seen once. Trimming cost V 4 bases and J 5 bases, with 12 bases left between them. CDR1 is SGDLS, CDR2 YYNGEE, per germline. The CDR3 has 13 amino acids. Sample: peripheral blood. V usage is TRBV9 and J usage is TRBJ2-5; tentative D call: TRBD2 (5 bases). This TCR derives from a woman between 45 and 60 years old who had recovered from COVID-19. The CDR3, as DNA: TGTGCCAGCAGCCACAATTCGGGGGAGACCCAGTACTTC. This translates into CASSHNSGETQYF.